These 2 T cell receptor beta chains originate from one sample sequenced in a study of CD8+ T cells in alopecia areata. As the sequencing template, cDNA was produced by extracting RNA and reverse transcribing it. Data came from immunoSEQ multiplex PCR; TCRdb stores just in-frame clones and leaves some out. The sample lists roughly 200,000 clones; 53% were seen once. Treatment denoted: oral pan-JAK inhibitor, 5-10 mg twice daily. The sequences come from CD8+ T cells sorted from blood, collected at week 24, from a patient treated with tofacitinib. These receptors came from a human donor with alopecia areata.

This clone was counted only a few times. This rearrangement joins TRBV25-1 to TRBJ2-1; perhaps D is TRBD1 or TRBD2 (6 bases each). Germline loops: CDR1 MGHDK, CDR2 SYGVNS. V was clipped by 3 bases and J by 8 bases, with 17 bases between them. The CDR3 length is 15 residues. CDR3 DNA: TGTGCCAGCAGTGAGCACAGGGCGGAGGGGGATGAGCAGTTCTTC. This encodes CASSEHRAEGDEQFF.

The chain links TRBV29-1 to TRBJ1-2; 10 nucleotides match TRBD1. The CDR3 contains 13 residues. The V and J ends lost 6 bases and 6 bases, in that order; junction bases with no gene match: 7. Per germline, CDR1 SQVTM and CDR2 ANQGSEA. CDR3 residues: CSVPGQGNDGYTF. The CDR3 DNA sequence: TGCAGCGTCCCGGGACAGGGGAATGATGGCTACACCTTC. Full variable domain (rest looked up from reference TRBV29-1 and TRBJ1-2): SAVISQKPSRDICQRGTSLTIQCQVDSQVTMMFWYRQQPGQSLTLIATANQGSEATYESGFVIDKFPISRPNLTFSTLTVSNMSPEDSSIYLCSVPGQGNDGYTFGSGTRLTVV.